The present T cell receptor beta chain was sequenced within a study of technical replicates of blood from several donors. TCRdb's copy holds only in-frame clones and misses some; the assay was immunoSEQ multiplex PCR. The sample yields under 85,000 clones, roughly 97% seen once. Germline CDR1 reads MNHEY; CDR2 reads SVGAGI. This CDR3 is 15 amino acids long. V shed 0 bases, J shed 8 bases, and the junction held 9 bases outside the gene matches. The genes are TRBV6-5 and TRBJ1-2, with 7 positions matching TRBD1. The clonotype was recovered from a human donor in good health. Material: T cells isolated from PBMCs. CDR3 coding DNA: TGTGCCAGCAGTTACTCCTTAGACAGGGTAGGAGGCTACACCTTC. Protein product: CASSYSLDRVGGYTF.